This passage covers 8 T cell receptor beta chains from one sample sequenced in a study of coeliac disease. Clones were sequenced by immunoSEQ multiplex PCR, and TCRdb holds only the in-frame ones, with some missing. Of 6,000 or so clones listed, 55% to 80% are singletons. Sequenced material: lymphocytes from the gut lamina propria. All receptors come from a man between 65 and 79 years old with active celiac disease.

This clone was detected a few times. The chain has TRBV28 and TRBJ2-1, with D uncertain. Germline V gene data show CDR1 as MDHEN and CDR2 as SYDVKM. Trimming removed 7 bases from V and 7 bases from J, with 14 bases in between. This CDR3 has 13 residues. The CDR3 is CASTVSGRNEQFF. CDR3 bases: TGTGCCAGCACCGTGTCGGGTAGAAATGAGCAGTTCTTC.

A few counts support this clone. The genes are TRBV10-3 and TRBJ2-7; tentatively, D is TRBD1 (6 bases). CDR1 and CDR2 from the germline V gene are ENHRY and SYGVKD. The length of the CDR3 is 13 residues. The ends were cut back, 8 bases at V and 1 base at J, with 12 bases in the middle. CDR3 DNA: TGTGCCATCTCCCGGGACACATCCTACGAGCAGTACTTC. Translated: CAISRDTSYEQYF.

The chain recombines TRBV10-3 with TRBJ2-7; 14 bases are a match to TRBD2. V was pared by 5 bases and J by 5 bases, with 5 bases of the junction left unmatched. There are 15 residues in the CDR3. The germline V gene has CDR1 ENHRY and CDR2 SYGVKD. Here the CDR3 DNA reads TGTGCCATCAGTTCAGGGACTAGCGGGAGTGACGAGCAGTACTTC. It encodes CAISSGTSGSDEQYF.

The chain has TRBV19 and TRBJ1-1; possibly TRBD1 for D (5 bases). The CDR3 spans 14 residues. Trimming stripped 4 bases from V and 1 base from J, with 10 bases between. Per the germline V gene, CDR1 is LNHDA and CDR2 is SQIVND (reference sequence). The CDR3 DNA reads TGTGCCAGTAGTAAGGAGGGGTCGAACACTGAAGCTTTCTTT. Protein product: CASSKEGSNTEAFF.

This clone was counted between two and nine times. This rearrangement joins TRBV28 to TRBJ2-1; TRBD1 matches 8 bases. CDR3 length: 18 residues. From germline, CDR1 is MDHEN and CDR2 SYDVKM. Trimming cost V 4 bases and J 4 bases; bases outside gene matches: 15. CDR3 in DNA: TGTGCCAGCAGTTCCGGGACAGGTCCTTACAATTCTTACAATGAGCAGTTCTTC. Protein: CASSSGTGPYNSYNEQFF. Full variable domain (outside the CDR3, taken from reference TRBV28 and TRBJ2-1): DVKVTQSSRYLVKRTGEKVFLECVQDMDHENMFWYRQDPGLGLRLIYFSYDVKMKEKGDIPEGYSVSREKKERFSLILESASTNQTSMYLCASSSGTGPYNSYNEQFFGPGTRLTVL.

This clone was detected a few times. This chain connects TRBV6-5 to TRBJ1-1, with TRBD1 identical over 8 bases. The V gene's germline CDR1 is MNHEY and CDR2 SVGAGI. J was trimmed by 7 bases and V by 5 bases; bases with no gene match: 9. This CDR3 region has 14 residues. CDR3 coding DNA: TGTGCCAGCAGTACACAGGGGGGATTGGGTGAAGCTTTCTTT. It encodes CASSTQGGLGEAFF.

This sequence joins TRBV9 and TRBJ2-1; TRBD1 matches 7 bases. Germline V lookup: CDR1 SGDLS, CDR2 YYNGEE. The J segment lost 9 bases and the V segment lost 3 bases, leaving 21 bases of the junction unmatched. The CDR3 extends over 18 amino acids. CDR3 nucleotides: TGTGCCAGCAGCGCCAAGAAAAGCAGAACCGGACAGGCCGGTGAGCAGTTCTTC. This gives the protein CASSAKKSRTGQAGEQFF.

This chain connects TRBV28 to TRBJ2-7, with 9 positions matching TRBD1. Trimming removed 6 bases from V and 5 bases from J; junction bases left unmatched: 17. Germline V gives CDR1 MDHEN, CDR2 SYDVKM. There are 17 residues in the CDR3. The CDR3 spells CASSPRRGTGWVHEQYF. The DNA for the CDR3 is TGTGCCAGCAGCCCTCGCCGAGGGACAGGGTGGGTTCACGAGCAGTACTTC.